Each of the 24 T cell receptor beta chains below was sequenced from the same sample in a study of T cell responses to AZD1222 COVID-19 vaccine. Generated by immunoSEQ multiplex PCR, the TCRdb table keeps only in-frame clones and is missing some. This table has over 120,000 clones, roughly nine tenths appearing once. Sample: peripheral blood, taken on day 0 of AZD1222 vaccination. The receptors were sampled from an adult in good health.

The V and J genes are TRBV7-8 and TRBJ1-2, with 7 bases matching TRBD1. Unmatched junction bases numbered 8, after V lost 2 bases and J lost 5 bases. This CDR3 comprises 15 residues. CDR1 SGHVS and CDR2 FQNEAQ come from the germline V gene. For the CDR3, the DNA is TGTGCCAGCAGCTTAACGAACAGGGGTTCTTATGGCTACACCTTC. Its protein product is CASSLTNRGSYGYTF.

This clone was observed a single time. V and J are TRBV7-8 and TRBJ2-1; 8 bases agree with TRBD1. Trimming removed 5 bases from V and 2 bases from J; junction bases left unmatched: 5. The CDR3 has 15 residues. CDR1 is SGHVS and CDR2 is FQNEAQ in the germline V gene. The CDR3 coding sequence is TGTGCCAGCAGCCGGACAGGGTTTGCCTACAATGAGCAGTTCTTC. Translated, it gives CASSRTGFAYNEQFF.

The chain uses TRBV24-1 and TRBJ2-5; D tentatively fits TRBD1 or TRBD2 (5 bases each). The germline CDR1 and CDR2 sequences are KGHDR and SFDVKD. The CDR3 covers 11 residues. V lost 7 bases and J lost 9, with 11 bases in between. The CDR3 DNA reads TGTGCCACCAGCTTCCAGGGAGCCCAGTACTTC. This encodes CATSFQGAQYF.

The chain links TRBV2 to TRBJ1-5; 7 nucleotides line up with TRBD1. Trimming took 6 bases from V and 2 from J; bases not matched to a gene: 22. The germline V gene encodes CDR1 SNHLY and CDR2 FYNNEI. The CDR3 covers 20 residues. The CDR3 sequence: CASRRVPWRGRKDGNQPQHF. CDR3 in DNA: TGTGCCAGCAGGAGGGTGCCGTGGAGGGGGCGCAAGGATGGCAATCAGCCCCAGCATTTT.

The chain couples TRBV19 to TRBJ1-2; 7 positions agree with TRBD1. CDR1 and CDR2 (germline): LNHDA, SQIVND (reference sequence). Trimming took 5 bases from V and 6 from J; bases not matched to a gene: 9. This CDR3 contains 14 residues. CDR3 in DNA: TGTGCCAGTAGTGCAGGGGGAGGGGGCAATGGCTACACCTTC. Translation: CASSAGGGGNGYTF. The complete variable domain, with remaining parts taken from reference TRBV19 and TRBJ1-2, reads DGGITQSPKYLFRKEGQNVTLSCEQNLNHDAMYWYRQDPGQGLRLIYYSQIVNDFQKGDIAEGYSVSREKKESFPLTVTSAQKNPTAFYLCASSAGGGGNGYTFGSGTRLTVV.

The gene calls are TRBV3-1 (or the pseudogene TRBV3-2) and TRBJ2-5; TRBD2 agrees at 9 bases. With 0 bases clipped from V and 5 bases from J, the junction kept 7 bases outside the gene matches. The CDR3 length is 16 residues. Germline V CDR1 and CDR2: LGHDT, YNNKEL (reference sequence). CDR3 residues: CASSQDPAGGLETQYF. The CDR3 DNA is TGTGCCAGCAGCCAAGATCCCGCGGGGGGGCTGGAGACCCAGTACTTC.

The CDR3 loop is CASSLEPVGSTEAFF. CDR3 nucleotides: TGTGCCAGCAGTTTAGAGCCTGTCGGGAGCACTGAAGCTTTCTTT. V usage is TRBV28 and J usage is TRBJ1-1; D is unclear. The germline V and J ends were trimmed by 2 bases and 4 bases, with 14 bases remaining between them. This CDR3 spans 15 amino acids. Germline-derived CDR1 and CDR2 are MDHEN and SYDVKM.

The chain is built from TRBV9 and TRBJ2-5; D assignment may be TRBD1 or TRBD2 (6 bases each). Germline assignment: CDR1 SGDLS and CDR2 YYNGEE. The CDR3 has 15 amino acids. V was trimmed by 2 bases and J by 2 bases, leaving 13 bases between them. The CDR3 is CASSVQGGLQETQYF. CDR3 DNA: TGTGCCAGCAGCGTCCAAGGGGGGCTTCAAGAGACCCAGTACTTC.

The V gene is TRBV7-6, the J gene TRBJ1-1; 8 bases agree with TRBD1. The CDR3 runs to 15 residues. J was trimmed by 0 bases and V by 5 bases; bases with no gene match: 5. Germline loops: CDR1 SGHVS, CDR2 FNYEAQ. The CDR3 here is CASSTRTGMNTEAFF. Here the CDR3 DNA reads TGTGCCAGCAGCACGAGGACAGGGATGAACACTGAAGCTTTCTTT. The full variable domain, rest sourced from reference TRBV7-6 and TRBJ1-1, is GAGVSQSPRYKVTKRGQDVALRCDPISGHVSLYWYRQALGQGPEFLTYFNYEAQQDKSGLPNDRFSAERPEGSISTLTIQRTEQRDSAMYRCASSTRTGMNTEAFFGQGTRLTVV.

The rearrangement joins TRBV30 to TRBJ1-5; the match to TRBD1 covers 9 bases. The germline gives CDR1 GTSNPN, CDR2 SVGIG (reference sequence). The V and J ends lost 8 bases and 5 bases, in that order; junction bases with no gene match: 10. The CDR3 covers 14 residues. CDR3 DNA sequence: TGTGCCCTAGCTGGACAGGGGATCGATCAGCCCCAGCATTTT. Translating it yields CALAGQGIDQPQHF. Based on the CDR3 plus reference TRBV30 and TRBJ1-5, the full variable domain is SQTIHQWPATLVQPVGSPLSLECTVEGTSNPNLYWYRQAAGRGLQLLFYSVGIGQISSEVPQNLSASRPQDRQFILSSKKLLLSDSGFYLCALAGQGIDQPQHFGDGTRLSIL.

This clone was seen only a few times. The rearrangement links TRBV11-3 to TRBJ2-1; 11 bases align to TRBD1. This CDR3 has 15 amino acids. J lost 6 bases, V lost 3 bases, and 4 bases had no gene match. Germline V gene lookup returns CDR1 SGHNT and CDR2 YENEEA. As DNA, the CDR3 is TGTGCCAGCAGCTTGCGGGGGACAGGGGGCAATGAGCAGTTCTTC. Translation: CASSLRGTGGNEQFF.

The chain links TRBV6-4 to TRBJ2-2, with a weak D call TRBD2 (5 bases). This CDR3 contains 15 residues. The V end was cut by 2 bases, the J end by 1 base, with 8 bases between. Germline V lookup: CDR1 MRHNA, CDR2 SNTAGT. The CDR3 nucleotides are TGTGCCAGCAGTGACACTGGAGGGAACACCGGGGAGCTGTTTTTT. This codes for CASSDTGGNTGELFF.

This chain joins TRBV27 and TRBJ2-1, with a tentative D call TRBD1 (6 bases). V lost 5 bases to trimming and J lost 7 bases, with 15 bases between them. The CDR3 loop spans 14 amino acids. CDR1 and CDR2 from the germline V gene are MNHEY and SMNVEV (reference sequence). CDR3 DNA: TGTGCCAGCAGTCGCCAGTTGGGGGCTAATGAGCAGTTCTTC. It specifies CASSRQLGANEQFF.

The chain links TRBV5-1 to TRBJ1-3; D is uncertain. Germline V gene data show CDR1 as SGHRS and CDR2 as YFSETQ. Trimming removed 1 base from V and 2 bases from J, with 10 bases in between. The CDR3 runs 15 residues. The CDR3 here is CASSLNGGAGNTIYF. CDR3 DNA: TGCGCCAGCAGCTTGAATGGCGGAGCTGGAAACACCATATATTTT.

V usage is TRBV10-2 and J usage is TRBJ2-7, with D possibly matching TRBD2 (5 bases). V was clipped by 0 bases and J by 3 bases, with 12 bases between them. From germline, CDR1 is WSHSY and CDR2 SAAADI. This CDR3 is built from 15 residues. The CDR3 region has the DNA TGCGCCAGCAGTGAGTCTGGTGGGAGAGGCTACGAGCAGTACTTC. Translating it yields CASSESGGRGYEQYF.

The chain uses TRBV29-1 and TRBJ1-2; D is undetermined. V was shortened by 4 bases and J by 2 bases, with 14 bases between the two germline ends. Per the germline V gene, CDR1 is SQVTM and CDR2 is ANQGSEA. The CDR3 is 14 residues long. The CDR3 DNA sequence: TGCAGCGTTGTCCATAGGCTCGAGAACTATGGCTACACCTTC. It translates to CSVVHRLENYGYTF.

This clone was recorded a few times. The chain's CDR3 is CATSDRGYNEQFF. CDR3 nucleotides: TGTGCCACCAGTGATAGGGGGTACAATGAGCAGTTCTTC. The gene calls are TRBV24-1 and TRBJ2-1; D is perhaps TRBD1 (6 bases). V gave up 3 bases and J gave up 4 bases, with 6 bases separating them. This CDR3 has 13 residues. Germline CDR1 is KGHDR and CDR2 is SFDVKD.

The chain joins TRBV7-9 to TRBJ1-1, with 10 bases lining up with TRBD1. V shed 4 bases and J 4 bases; nucleotides not matched to a gene: 9. CDR1 and CDR2 (germline): SEHNR, FQNEAQ (reference sequence). This CDR3 is built from 16 residues. In DNA form, the CDR3 reads TGTGCCAGCAGCTCCTCCGGGACAGGGGTTGGCACTGAAGCTTTCTTT. Translated: CASSSSGTGVGTEAFF.

This clone was detected only a few times. The CDR3 protein is CASSRGGGFSGNTIYF. DNA for the CDR3: TGTGCCAGCAGCCGCGGCGGGGGCTTCTCTGGAAACACCATATATTTT. The V gene is TRBV5-4, the J gene TRBJ1-3, with a weak D call TRBD1 (6 bases). This CDR3 is 16 amino acids long. Trimming left V 4 bases short and J 0 bases short, with 14 bases between. Looked up from germline, CDR1 is SGHNT and CDR2 is YYREEE (reference sequence).

V usage is TRBV7-2 and J usage is TRBJ2-2, with TRBD2 identical over 12 bases. The CDR3 length is 18 residues. Germline V gene lookup returns CDR1 SGHTA and CDR2 FQGNSA. V shed 1 base, J shed 6 bases, and the junction held 9 bases outside the gene matches. CDR3 in DNA: TGTGCCAGCAGCTTAGTTCCTAGCGGGGGGGCCGAGTCCGGGGAGCTGTTTTTT. As protein: CASSLVPSGGAESGELFF.

The chain combines TRBV5-6 with TRBJ1-5; TRBD1 might be the D (6 bases). Trimming took 0 bases from V and 5 from J, leaving 15 bases between them. This CDR3 has 16 amino acids. Germline V gene data show CDR1 as SGHDT and CDR2 as YYEEEE. CDR3 bases: TGTGCCAGCAGCTTGGGTGGGACACTCGGACATCAGCCCCAGCATTTT. Protein sequence: CASSLGGTLGHQPQHF.

The chain uses TRBV6-5 and TRBJ1-1; D possibly corresponds to TRBD1 (6 bases). Germline loops: CDR1 MNHEY, CDR2 SVGAGI. The CDR3 loop spans 14 amino acids. V lost 2 bases, J lost 3 bases, and 10 bases lay in between. CDR3 protein: CASSYDRGHTEAFF. DNA for the CDR3: TGTGCCAGCAGTTACGATCGGGGGCACACTGAAGCTTTCTTT.

This clone was counted once. The chain links TRBV2 to TRBJ2-3; TRBD2 aligns across 9 bases. Germline CDR1 and CDR2: SNHLY and FYNNEI. This CDR3 spans 15 amino acids. V was clipped by 9 bases and J by 6 bases; unmatched bases: 13. The CDR3 sequence: CASEGASGEMDTQYF. The DNA of the CDR3 is TGTGCCAGTGAGGGGGCTAGCGGGGAGATGGATACGCAGTATTTT.

V gene TRBV5-6 combines with J gene TRBJ2-7; 9 bases are shared with TRBD1. CDR1 SGHDT and CDR2 YYEEEE come from the germline V gene. The CDR3 covers 16 residues. After removal of 0 bases from V and 3 bases from J, the junction contained 7 bases not matched to a gene. The CDR3: CASSLARGQGYYEQYF. Written as DNA, the CDR3 is TGTGCCAGCAGCTTGGCCCGGGGACAGGGATACTACGAGCAGTACTTC.